Listed here is a single T cell receptor (beta chain). Assay: immunoSEQ multiplex PCR; the TCRdb copy retains only in-frame clones and omits some. The sample holds tens of thousands of clones, around 80% seen once. Trimming took 1 base from V and 8 from J, leaving 18 bases between them. CDR1 and CDR2 (germline): SGHRS, YFSETQ. The CDR3 covers 15 residues. The record originates from a study of blood T cell repertoires in COVID-19. The TCR originated in a man aged 25 to 40 with COVID-19, enrolled during active disease. This chain joins TRBV5-1 and TRBJ1-2; D not certain. Sequencing input: peripheral blood. Written as DNA, the CDR3 is TGCGCCAGCAGCTTGCTTCCGGGTCTTCCCTCGGGCTACACCTTC. Its protein is CASSLLPGLPSGYTF.